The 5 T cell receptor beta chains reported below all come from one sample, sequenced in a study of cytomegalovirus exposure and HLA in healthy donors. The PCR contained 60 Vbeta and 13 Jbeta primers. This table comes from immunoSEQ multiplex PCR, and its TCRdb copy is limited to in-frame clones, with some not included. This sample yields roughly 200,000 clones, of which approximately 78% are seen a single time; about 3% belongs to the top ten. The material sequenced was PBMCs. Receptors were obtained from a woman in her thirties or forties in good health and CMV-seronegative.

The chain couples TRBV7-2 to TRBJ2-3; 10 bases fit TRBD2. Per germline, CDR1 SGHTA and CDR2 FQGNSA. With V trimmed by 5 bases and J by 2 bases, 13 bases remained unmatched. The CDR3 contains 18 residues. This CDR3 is CASSPRVLAGAITDTQYF. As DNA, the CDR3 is TGTGCCAGCAGCCCACGAGTCCTAGCGGGAGCGATCACAGATACGCAGTATTTT.

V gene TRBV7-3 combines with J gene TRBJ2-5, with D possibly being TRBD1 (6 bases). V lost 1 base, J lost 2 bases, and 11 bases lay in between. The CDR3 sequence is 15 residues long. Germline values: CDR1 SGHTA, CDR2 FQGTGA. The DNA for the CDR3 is TGTGCCAGCAGCTTAAGGTCAGGGGTTCAAGAGACCCAGTACTTC. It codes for CASSLRSGVQETQYF.

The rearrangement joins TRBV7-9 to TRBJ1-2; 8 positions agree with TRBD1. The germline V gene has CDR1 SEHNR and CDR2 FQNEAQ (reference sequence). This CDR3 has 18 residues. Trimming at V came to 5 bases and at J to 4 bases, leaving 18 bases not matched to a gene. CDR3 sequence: CASSQESRGRIPAYGYTF. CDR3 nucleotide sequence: TGTGCCAGCAGCCAAGAGTCCAGGGGGCGCATTCCAGCCTATGGCTACACCTTC.

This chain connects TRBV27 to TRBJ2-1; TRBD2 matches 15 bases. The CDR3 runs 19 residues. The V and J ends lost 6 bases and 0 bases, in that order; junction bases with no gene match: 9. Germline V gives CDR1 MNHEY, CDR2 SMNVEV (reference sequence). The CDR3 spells CASSLTRTSGRASYNEQFF. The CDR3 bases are TGTGCCAGCAGCTTGACGCGGACTAGCGGGAGGGCCTCCTACAATGAGCAGTTCTTC.

The CDR3 region is CASIGDKDSNQPQHF. CDR3 DNA: TGTGCCAGCATCGGGGACAAGGATAGCAATCAGCCCCAGCATTTT. The V gene is TRBV28, the J gene TRBJ1-5; tentative D call: TRBD1 (6 bases). The CDR3 runs 15 residues. V gave up 7 bases and J gave up 0 bases, with 13 bases separating them. CDR1 and CDR2 (germline): MDHEN, SYDVKM.